The rows below give T cell receptor beta chains drawn from one sample of a study of blood T cells in healthy people across ages. TCRdb re-derived calls from the 5' RACE reads in MiXCR, one entry per CDR3 protein. The repertoire consists of around 650,000 distinct CDR3 sequences, with 40% to 45% occurring once and the leading ten covering about 32%. The specimen was blood. The receptors stem from an elderly man in good health. CDR3s include the opening cysteine and the closing phenylalanine or tryptophan. D genes are given only for firm matches. A clone size is listed for some rows: how often the clone was seen (once, few, many), or a class if it is expanded.

V gene	D gene	clone size	J gene	CDR3 protein	CDR3 DNA
TRBV20-1	TRBD2	few	TRBJ2-1	CSARLAANNEQFF	TGCAGTGCTAGGCTAGCGGCGAACAATGAGCAGTTCTTC
TRBV7-9	TRBD1	.	TRBJ1-2	CASSSGQAGIYGYTF	TGTGCCAGCAGCTCTGGACAGGCCGGCATATATGGCTACACCTTC
TRBV4-3	.	.	TRBJ2-6	CASSQGIRRGANVLTF	TGCGCCAGCAGCCAGGGCATTCGGCGAGGGGCCAACGTCCTGACTTTC
TRBV4-1	TRBD1	few	TRBJ1-2	CASSQDKHKSGTGHGYTF	TGCGCCAGCAGCCAAGATAAACATAAATCCGGGACAGGGCATGGCTACACCTTC
TRBV12-3/TRBV12-4	.	many	TRBJ2-7	CASSLEIRVDEQYF	TGTGCCAGCAGTTTAGAGATCAGGGTTGACGAGCAGTACTTC
TRBV6-2/TRBV6-3	.	few	TRBJ2-3	CASSYSYSARSSDTQYF	TGTGCCAGCAGTTACTCGTATTCGGCTAGATCGTCCGATACGCAGTATTTT
TRBV4-3	.	few	TRBJ2-5	CASSRDSAETQYF	TGCGCCAGCAGCCGAGACAGCGCTGAGACCCAGTACTTC
TRBV7-2	.	.	TRBJ2-7	CASSVGASYEQYF	TGTGCCAGCAGCGTAGGCGCTTCCTACGAGCAGTACTTC
TRBV15	TRBD1	.	TRBJ1-2	CATSRGTGYSVVYGYTF	TGTGCCACCAGCCGGGGGACAGGGTACTCCGTCGTCTATGGCTACACCTTC
TRBV20-1	TRBD1	.	TRBJ2-1	CSARAGGEWNLQGATGDEQFF	TGCAGTGCTAGAGCCGGGGGTGAATGGAACTTACAGGGGGCAACTGGGGATGAGCAGTTCTTC
TRBV6-6	.	once	TRBJ2-1	CASSYQAGGQFF	TGTGCCAGCAGTTACCAGGCTGGGGGGCAGTTCTTC
TRBV14	.	.	TRBJ2-1	CASSPPYGSNEQFF	TGTGCCAGCAGCCCACCGTACGGGAGCAATGAGCAGTTCTTC
TRBV27	.	once	TRBJ2-5	CASSLNVMETQYF	TGTGCCAGCAGTTTGAACGTTATGGAGACCCAGTACTTC
TRBV11-1	.	.	TRBJ2-3	CASSPAALVGVDTQYF	TGTGCCAGCAGCCCCGCGGCACTAGTTGGGGTAGATACGCAGTATTTT
TRBV20-1	TRBD1	.	TRBJ1-5	CSARPGQGTADQPQHF	TGCAGTGCTAGGCCGGGACAGGGGACGGCGGATCAGCCCCAGCATTTT
TRBV9	TRBD2	few	TRBJ2-3	CASSGTSYPDTQYF	TGTGCCAGCAGCGGGACTAGCTACCCAGATACGCAGTATTTT
TRBV7-8	TRBD2	many	TRBJ2-1	CASSLGLAGDNEQFF	TGTGCCAGCAGCTTAGGACTAGCGGGAGACAATGAGCAGTTCTTC
TRBV2	TRBD1	few	TRBJ1-5	CASTKGQGVNQPQHF	TGTGCCAGCACGAAGGGACAGGGGGTTAATCAGCCCCAGCATTTT
TRBV5-6	.	many	TRBJ1-5	CASSSPREASNQPQHF	TGTGCCAGCAGCTCCCCGCGGGAGGCGTCCAATCAGCCCCAGCATTTT
TRBV11-2	.	few	TRBJ2-7	CASRGVHYEQYF	TGTGCCAGCCGGGGAGTACACTACGAGCAGTACTTC
TRBV6-6	TRBD2	many	TRBJ2-3	CASSPAGGDTDTQYF	TGTGCCAGCAGTCCCGCGGGGGGGGACACAGATACGCAGTATTTT
TRBV20-1	TRBD1	.	TRBJ2-1	CSAPPTGSEREQFF	TGCAGTGCTCCGCCGACAGGGTCGGAGCGTGAGCAGTTCTTC
TRBV7-2	.	.	TRBJ2-7	CASSLGVRREQYF	TGTGCCAGCAGCTTAGGGGTCCGGCGTGAGCAGTACTTC
TRBV20-1	TRBD2	.	TRBJ2-3	CSARRPSGSVDTQYF	TGCAGTGCTAGAAGGCCTAGCGGGAGCGTAGATACGCAGTATTTT
TRBV20-1	TRBD2	.	TRBJ2-1	CSAKGTSGIGAEQFF	TGCAGTGCGAAAGGGACTAGCGGGATCGGAGCGGAGCAGTTCTTC
TRBV29-1	.	.	TRBJ2-1	CSVQDTINEQFF	TGCAGCGTGCAGGACACAATCAATGAGCAGTTCTTC
TRBV20-1	.	.	TRBJ1-5	CSAIKQGPFNQPQHF	TGCAGTGCCATAAAACAGGGTCCTTTCAATCAGCCCCAGCATTTT
TRBV2	TRBD2	.	TRBJ2-7	CASSDRWGGWDEQYF	TGTGCCAGCAGTGACCGGTGGGGGGGTTGGGACGAGCAGTACTTC